Listed below are T cell receptor beta chains from one sample, sequenced in a study of yellow fever vaccine responses in identical twins. MiXCR, run by TCRdb on the RT-PCR reads, gives a single entry per CDR3 protein. The repertoire consists of about 1,700 distinct CDR3 sequences, with 80% to 90% occurring once and the leading ten covering around 5.7%. The sample consisted of T cells from blood (PBMCs), unsorted or a sorted subset (not recorded which), taken before or after yellow fever vaccination (not recorded which). These receptors were taken from a woman between 18 and 30 years old who received the yellow fever vaccine. CDR3s include the opening cysteine and the closing phenylalanine or tryptophan. A D gene is named only where the DNA matches it firmly. Size is stated for part of the rows, as once, few or many counts, or as a class when the clone is expanded.

D gene	J gene	V gene	clone size	CDR3 DNA	CDR3 protein
TRBD1	TRBJ1-2	TRBV15	few	TGTGCCACCAGCAGAGCGCGACAGGGCATTCCCGGTGGCTACACCTTC	CATSRARQGIPGGYTF
-	TRBJ2-7	TRBV5-1	-	TGCGCCAGCAGCTTGGGTGGTAGCGGAGGCTACGAGCAGTACTTC	CASSLGGSGGYEQYF
TRBD1	TRBJ1-5	TRBV6-5	few	TGTGCCAGCAGTTCCCGGACAGGTCCGAATCAGCCCCAGCATTTT	CASSSRTGPNQPQHF
TRBD2	TRBJ2-7	TRBV15	-	TGTGCCACCAGCAGAGCGGGAGGAGGCTACGAGCAGTACTTC	CATSRAGGGYEQYF
TRBD1	TRBJ1-1	TRBV23-1	-	TGCGCCAGCAGTCAATCGGGGGACAGGGCTCACACTGAAGCTTTCTTT	CASSQSGDRAHTEAFF
-	TRBJ2-7	TRBV6-5	-	TGTGCCAGCAGTTACTCGAAACAGGGTGCCGAGCAGTACTTC	CASSYSKQGAEQYF
TRBD1	TRBJ1-1	TRBV6-1	few	TGTGCCAGCAGGCCTACAGGGGGGAACACTGAAGCTTTCTTT	CASRPTGGNTEAFF
-	TRBJ2-7	TRBV5-1	-	TGCGCCAGCAGCTCCGGACGAGGCTACGAGCAGTACTTC	CASSSGRGYEQYF
TRBD1	TRBJ2-2	TRBV15	-	TGTGCCACCAGCGGAACAGGGGTCTTGGGTAGGAGCGGGGAGCTGTTTTTT	CATSGTGVLGRSGELFF
-	TRBJ1-2	TRBV6-5	-	TGTGCCAGCAGTTACTCGATCCAGCTTAACTATGGCTACACCTTC	CASSYSIQLNYGYTF
TRBD2	TRBJ2-1	TRBV19	-	TGTGCCAGTAGGACCGCTAGCGGGGCCTACAATGAGCAGTTCTTC	CASRTASGAYNEQFF
-	TRBJ2-3	TRBV7-3	-	TGTGCCAGCAGCTTATCCTCGGGGGTGGCCACAGATACGCAGTATTTT	CASSLSSGVATDTQYF
-	TRBJ1-5	TRBV15	-	TGTGCCACCAGCAGAGATCTTTTATGGGCGATAGATAGCAATCAGCCCCAGCATTTT	CATSRDLLWAIDSNQPQHF
-	TRBJ2-7	TRBV7-8	-	TGTGCCAGCAGCTTACCCGGTCCCTACGAGCAGTACTTC	CASSLPGPYEQYF
-	TRBJ2-2	TRBV7-3	-	TGTGCCAGCAGCTTAATTGCCAACACCGGGGAGCTGTTTTTT	CASSLIANTGELFF
TRBD2	TRBJ2-3	TRBV15	-	TGTGCCACCAGCAGAGATTTCCCAGCGGGGATCACAGATACGCAGTATTTT	CATSRDFPAGITDTQYF
-	TRBJ2-5	TRBV28	-	TGTGCCAGCAGTTTATGGGTGCGGGAGACCCAGTACTTC	CASSLWVRETQYF
TRBD1	TRBJ2-7	TRBV11-1	-	TGTGCCAGCAGCTCTCGGGACAGGGACTACGAGCAGTACTTC	CASSSRDRDYEQYF
-	TRBJ2-1	TRBV11-1	-	TGTGCCAGCAGCCCATTGGGGGGACTCGACTACAATGAGCAGTTCTTC	CASSPLGGLDYNEQFF
-	TRBJ2-7	TRBV7-2	-	TGTGCCAGCAGCTTAGTGTACGGGGGCGCCTACGAGCAGTACTTC	CASSLVYGGAYEQYF
TRBD2	TRBJ2-3	TRBV19	-	TGTGCCAGTAGTTCCCCCCCTAGCGGGGGGGGGGATACGCAGTATTTT	CASSSPPSGGGDTQYF
-	TRBJ2-1	TRBV10-3	once	TGTGCCATCGGAGATGAGCAGTTCTTC	CAIGDEQFF
-	TRBJ2-3	TRBV11-3	-	TGTGCCAGCAGCTCTAGTGCAGATACGCAGTATTTT	CASSSSADTQYF
-	TRBJ2-6	TRBV4-3	-	TGCGCCAGCAGCCAAGTTCCCAGCTCTGGGGCCAACGTCCTGACTTTC	CASSQVPSSGANVLTF
-	TRBJ2-3	TRBV24-1	-	TGTGCCACCAGTGATTCCGGGCCTAGCACAGATACGCAGTATTTT	CATSDSGPSTDTQYF
TRBD2	TRBJ2-3	TRBV6-1	-	TGTGCCAGCAGTGAGGCCGCTAGCGGCGGCACAGATACGCAGTATTTT	CASSEAASGGTDTQYF
TRBD1	TRBJ1-2	TRBV10-3	-	TGTGCCATCAGTCCCGGGACAGGGGGCGCTGGGGGCTACACCTTC	CAISPGTGGAGGYTF
-	TRBJ1-5	TRBV2	-	TGTGCCAGCAGTGATACCGTCAATCAGCCCCAGCATTTT	CASSDTVNQPQHF
-	TRBJ2-5	TRBV20-1	-	TGCAGTGCTAGAAACAGGGTATTTCAAGAGACCCAGTACTTC	CSARNRVFQETQYF
-	TRBJ2-3	TRBV29-1	-	TGCAGCGTTGTTGTGAGGAGGGGCACAGATACGCAGTATTTT	CSVVVRRGTDTQYF
TRBD1	TRBJ2-7	TRBV29-1	-	TGCAGCGTTACTGAGACAGGGTCTCCTGAGCAGTACTTC	CSVTETGSPEQYF
TRBD1	TRBJ2-7	TRBV13	-	TGTGCCAGCAGCCCCCTTGGGACAGGGGCCTACGAGCAGTACTTC	CASSPLGTGAYEQYF
TRBD1	TRBJ2-3	TRBV24-1	once	TGTGCCACCAGTGCGGGACAGACATACACAGATACGCAGTATTTT	CATSAGQTYTDTQYF
TRBD1	TRBJ2-3	TRBV15	-	TGTGCCACCAGCAGAGGGAGGGACAGGGGTTTCACAGATACGCAGTATTTT	CATSRGRDRGFTDTQYF
-	TRBJ2-3	TRBV5-4	-	TGTGCCAGCAGCCCCCTTTTTGGAGGGAGCTTAGATACGCAGTATTTT	CASSPLFGGSLDTQYF
TRBD1	TRBJ1-5	TRBV25-1	-	TGTGCCAGCGCCGAGGGGGCTCAGCCCCAGCATTTT	CASAEGAQPQHF
-	TRBJ2-7	TRBV6-2/TRBV6-3	-	TGTGCCAGCAGTTGGGGGTACTCCTACGAGCAGTACTTC	CASSWGYSYEQYF
-	TRBJ1-3	TRBV15	once	TGTGCCACCAGCAGAGACAAGACAGCCGCCGGAAACACCATATATTTT	CATSRDKTAAGNTIYF
-	TRBJ2-3	TRBV29-1	-	TGCAGCGTTGCATCCACAGATACGCAGTATTTT	CSVASTDTQYF
TRBD2	TRBJ2-1	TRBV6-2/TRBV6-3	-	TGTGCCAGCAGTTACCCAGCCACTATTCTAGCGGGTGACTACAATGAGCAGTTCTTC	CASSYPATILAGDYNEQFF
-	TRBJ2-7	TRBV29-1	-	TGCAGCGTTGAAAATGCAGGGGTGTCGGAGGAGCAGTACTTC	CSVENAGVSEEQYF
TRBD1	TRBJ2-7	TRBV25-1	-	TGTGCCAGCAGTGAACCCAGACAGGGGGTCTACGAGCAGTACTTC	CASSEPRQGVYEQYF
-	TRBJ2-2	TRBV7-6	once	TGTGCCAGCAGCTCTAGCTTCTTTAACCCAAACACCGGGGAGCTGTTTTTT	CASSSSFFNPNTGELFF